Shown below are 22 T cell receptor beta chains from a single sample sequenced in a study of blood T cell repertoires in COVID-19. Method: immunoSEQ multiplex PCR; TCRdb's copy keeps in-frame clones and lacks some. The sample lists about 110,000 clones; 81% were seen once. The sequenced sample was peripheral blood. Receptors originate from a man aged 50 or older with acute or convalescent COVID-19.

CDR3 residues: CASRRGGSGANVLTF. CDR3 DNA sequence: TGTGCCAGCAGGCGGGGGGGCTCTGGGGCCAACGTCCTGACTTTC. The rearrangement joins TRBV6-5 to TRBJ2-6; 9 bases are shared with TRBD2. Germline values: CDR1 MNHEY, CDR2 SVGAGI. The ends lost 6 bases at V and 0 bases at J; junction bases unmatched: 0. The CDR3 is 15 residues long.

This chain connects TRBV19 to TRBJ2-7, with 7 nucleotides matching TRBD1. The germline V gene has CDR1 LNHDA and CDR2 SQIVND (reference sequence). The V segment lost 4 bases and the J segment 9 bases; nucleotides outside the gene matches: 9. The CDR3 consists of 13 residues. The CDR3 region has the DNA TGTGCCAGTAGTAACGAGCCGACAGGGCGGCAGTACTTC. Translation gives CASSNEPTGRQYF.

The chain carries TRBV7-3 and TRBJ2-1; perhaps TRBD1 as D (5 bases). This CDR3 is 17 amino acids long. V was shortened by 2 bases and J by 0 bases, with 14 bases between the two germline ends. Germline-derived CDR1 and CDR2 are SGHTA and FQGTGA. The DNA for the CDR3 is TGTGCCAGCAGCTTATTCCCCAGGGCAAGCTCCTACAATGAGCAGTTCTTC. This encodes CASSLFPRASSYNEQFF.

The J gene is TRBJ2-5, the V gene TRBV3-1 (or the pseudogene TRBV3-2); TRBD2 matches at 9 bases. The germline gives CDR1 LGHDT, CDR2 YNNKEL (reference sequence). The length of the CDR3 is 17 residues. V was clipped by 7 bases and J by 5 bases; unmatched bases: 17. CDR3 sequence reads: CASTTRVLAGGRETQYF. The CDR3 coding sequence is TGTGCCAGCACTACCCGTGTTCTTGCGGGGGGGCGGGAGACCCAGTACTTC.

This clone has a single count. The chain joins TRBV7-8 to TRBJ2-7, with 11 bases aligning to TRBD1. V was pared by 1 base and J by 2 bases, with 10 bases of the junction left unmatched. This CDR3 is built from 18 residues. In germline, CDR1 is SGHVS, CDR2 FQNEAQ. The CDR3 bases are TGTGCCAGCAGCTTAGACCCGGACAGGGGGCATAAACCCTACGAGCAGTACTTC. It yields the protein CASSLDPDRGHKPYEQYF.

The rearrangement links TRBV6-6 to TRBJ1-4; weak D call: TRBD1 (5 bases). The CDR3 spans 14 residues. V was shortened by 2 bases and J by 6 bases, with 10 bases between the two germline ends. Germline V gene lookup returns CDR1 MNHNY and CDR2 SVGAGI (reference sequence). The CDR3 DNA reads as TGTGCCAGCAGTTACGGAGGGGCCTATGAAAAACTGTTTTTT. Its translation: CASSYGGAYEKLFF.

The chain carries TRBV2 and TRBJ1-5; D perhaps matches TRBD1 (5 bases). The CDR3 length is 14 residues. The germline V gene encodes CDR1 SNHLY and CDR2 FYNNEI. The V gene lost 8 bases and the J gene lost 0 bases, with 11 bases spanning the gap. For the CDR3, the DNA is TGTGCCAGCCGGCTCGGGGGTAGCAATCAGCCCCAGCATTTT. Translation gives CASRLGGSNQPQHF.

The V and J genes are TRBV27 and TRBJ1-1; possible D gene TRBD1, 5 bases. The CDR3 is 13 residues long. From germline, CDR1 is MNHEY and CDR2 SMNVEV (reference sequence). The V gene lost 5 bases and the J gene lost 4 bases, with 11 bases spanning the gap. The CDR3 region is CASSQGVGTEAFF. As DNA, the CDR3 is TGTGCCAGCAGTCAAGGGGTGGGCACTGAAGCTTTCTTT.

The gene calls are TRBV6-5 and TRBJ2-7; maybe TRBD2 (5 bases). Germline CDR1 MNHEY, CDR2 SVGAGI. Deletions cut 6 bases from V and 7 bases from J, with 19 bases between. The CDR3 runs 14 residues. The CDR3 coding sequence is TGTGCCAGCAGCAAAGGTGAGGGCCGCGGGGAGCAGTACTTC. Amino acid sequence: CASSKGEGRGEQYF.

The chain employs TRBV27 and TRBJ1-5; TRBD1 matches 7 bases. V dropped 4 bases and J dropped 0; count of bases not matched to a gene: 3. This CDR3 contains 15 residues. The germline CDR1 and CDR2 sequences are MNHEY and SMNVEV (reference sequence). The CDR3 DNA reads as TGTGCCAGCAGTTACAGGGGATCTAGCAATCAGCCCCAGCATTTT. It yields the protein CASSYRGSSNQPQHF.

Here the CDR3 DNA reads TGCAGCGTTTCCGGGAAACAGGGAAAAGTTGGCTACACCTTC. Translated: CSVSGKQGKVGYTF. The V call is TRBV29-1, the J call TRBJ1-2; tentative D call: TRBD1 (6 bases). Germline CDR1 is SQVTM and CDR2 is ANQGSEA. Trimming cost V 5 bases and J 7 bases, with 20 bases left between them. This CDR3 is 14 amino acids long.

The chain has TRBV5-1 and TRBJ1-2; 7 bases fit TRBD1. Germline CDR1 and CDR2: SGHRS and YFSETQ. CDR3 length: 16 residues. Germline trimming cut 3 bases from V and 3 bases from J; bases unmatched to any gene: 11. DNA for the CDR3: TGCGCCAGCAGCTCTAACAGGGGATTAAGGGACTATGGCTACACCTTC. Translated: CASSSNRGLRDYGYTF.

This chain connects TRBV29-1 to TRBJ1-1, with D tentatively TRBD1 (5 bases). V was pared by 7 bases and J by 4 bases, with 13 bases between. The CDR3 contains 12 residues. Germline-derived CDR1 and CDR2 are SQVTM and ANQGSEA. In DNA form, the CDR3 reads TGCAGCGCCTTGGGGGGTCGCACTGAAGCTTTCTTT. This codes for CSALGGRTEAFF.

This chain links TRBV4-1 with TRBJ1-4; 9 positions agree with TRBD1. Germline values: CDR1 MGHRA, CDR2 YSYEKL. The J segment lost 3 bases and the V segment lost 3 bases, leaving 5 bases of the junction unmatched. CDR3 length: 16 residues. As DNA, the CDR3 is TGCGCCAGCAGCCACCTGGACAGGGGATCTAATGAAAAACTGTTTTTT. This translates into CASSHLDRGSNEKLFF.

CDR3 amino acids: CASSLTGTAYNEQFF. The CDR3 bases are TGCGCCAGCAGCTTGACCGGGACAGCTTACAATGAGCAGTTCTTC. V gene TRBV5-1 combines with J gene TRBJ2-1, with 7 bases lining up with TRBD1. CDR3 length: 15 amino acids. Germline V CDR1 and CDR2: SGHRS, YFSETQ. V was clipped by 1 base and J by 4 bases; unmatched bases: 5.

The chain is built from TRBV29-1 and TRBJ2-3, with TRBD2 as a possible D gene (6 bases). The CDR3 sequence is 13 residues long. Germline CDR1 is SQVTM and CDR2 is ANQGSEA. Trimming stripped 7 bases from V and 4 bases from J, with 15 bases between. CDR3 sequence reads: CSDPRPGADTQYF. Written as DNA, the CDR3 is TGCAGCGATCCTAGGCCGGGGGCAGATACGCAGTATTTT.

V gene TRBV4-1 combines with J gene TRBJ1-4, with D possibly TRBD1 on 5 matching bases. This CDR3 comprises 15 residues. The germline V and J ends were trimmed by 0 bases and 8 bases, with 13 bases remaining between them. The germline gives CDR1 MGHRA, CDR2 YSYEKL. This CDR3 reads CASSQDRGDREKLFF. CDR3 coding DNA: TGCGCCAGCAGCCAAGATCGGGGGGACCGAGAAAAACTGTTTTTT.

Turning to this clone: Other nucleotide sequences in the sample specify the same CDR3. The V and J genes are TRBV4-2 and TRBJ1-1, with TRBD1 identical over 7 bases. Germline V CDR1 and CDR2: LGHNA, YNFKEQ. The CDR3 has 15 amino acids. Unmatched junction bases numbered 5, after V lost 3 bases and J lost 1 base. The CDR3 here is CASSHPDRENTEAFF. The CDR3 DNA reads as TGTGCCAGCAGCCATCCCGACAGGGAGAACACTGAAGCTTTCTTT.

This rearrangement joins TRBV6-2 or TRBV6-3 to TRBJ1-2; 8 nucleotides line up with TRBD1. Germline V gene sequence: CDR1 MNHEY, CDR2 SVGEGT. V shed 3 bases and J 4 bases; nucleotides not matched to a gene: 4. This CDR3 is 14 amino acids long. The CDR3 loop is CASSYSGGGYGYTF. CDR3 bases: TGTGCCAGCAGTTATTCAGGGGGCGGCTATGGCTACACCTTC.

This clone has a handful of counts. The chain carries TRBV5-4 and TRBJ1-3; D might be TRBD1 (5 bases). The V gene lost 7 bases and the J gene lost 0 bases, with 17 bases spanning the gap. From germline, CDR1 is SGHNT and CDR2 YYREEE (reference sequence). The CDR3 has 16 residues. DNA for the CDR3: TGTGCCAGCGGCAAGACGGGGGTCCACTCTGGAAACACCATATATTTT. The encoded protein is CASGKTGVHSGNTIYF.

The CDR3 nucleotides read TGTGCCAGTAGTGAGGTGAGGACTGAAGCTTTCTTT. It specifies CASSEVRTEAFF. The chain joins TRBV19 to TRBJ1-1; D is unresolved. Germline V gives CDR1 LNHDA, CDR2 SQIVND (reference sequence). The V end was cut by 5 bases, the J end by 5 bases, with 9 bases between. This CDR3 contains 12 residues.

There are a few counts of this clone. V usage is TRBV6-5 and J usage is TRBJ1-4, with D unclear. V shed 4 bases and J shed 4 bases, with 13 bases lying between them. CDR1 and CDR2 (germline): MNHEY, SVGAGI. This CDR3 contains 15 residues. The CDR3 coding sequence is TGTGCCAGCAGTTTTGCCCGGGGTAGTAATGAAAAACTGTTTTTT. Its protein product is CASSFARGSNEKLFF.